The 29 T cell receptor beta chains below come from one sample, sequenced in a study of T cell clonality in common variable immunodeficiency. General study results and limits: In common variable immunodeficiency, TCR beta chains reportedly carried fewer deletions and N-nucleotide insertions.

The antigens for these receptors are not known. Method: immunoSEQ multiplex PCR; TCRdb's copy keeps in-frame clones and lacks some. The table lists 25,000 to 30,000 clones, with no singletons. Material for sequencing was peripheral blood mononuclear cells. All receptors come from a human donor with common variable immunodeficiency.

In this sample, this clone turned up a few times. The read halts 3 residues ahead of the CDR3 end, with the missing end drawn from the germline J gene. This chain connects TRBV5-1 to TRBJ1-1; 8 nucleotides align to TRBD1. V dropped 3 bases and J dropped 0; count of bases not matched to a gene: 4. CDR3 length: 15 amino acids. The germline V gene encodes CDR1 SGHRS and CDR2 YFSETQ. The CDR3 DNA, read in part, is TGCGCCAGCAGCTCGTCGACAGGGGTGAACACTGAA. Translation: CASSSSTGVNTE. Given in full, the CDR3 is CASSSSTGVNTEAFF.

This clone came up many times. The CDR3 is cut off 3 residues early in the read; its end comes from the germline J gene. The chain combines TRBV5-6 with TRBJ1-2; TRBD1 is a possible D gene (6 bases). The CDR3 extends over 15 amino acids. The germline gives CDR1 SGHDT, CDR2 YYEEEE. V was pared by 4 bases and J by 4 bases, with 17 bases between. The CDR3 region is CASSHRWGGSYGYTF. The CDR3 bases that were read are TGTGCCAGCAGCCACAGATGGGGGGGCAGCTATGGC.

As to this clone: Read data end 3 residues before the CDR3 end; the end is taken from the germline J gene. This chain connects TRBV19 to TRBJ1-1, with D hard to call. V lost 5 bases and J 0 bases, leaving 7 bases between the germline ends. The CDR3 runs 13 residues. The germline gives CDR1 LNHDA, CDR2 SQIVND (reference sequence). This chain's CDR3 is CASSLQMNTEAFF. The CDR3 DNA, read in part, is TGTGCCAGTAGTTTACAGATGAACACTGAA.

This clone has more than one count but fewer than ten. The sequence runs out 3 residues before the end of the CDR3; the remainder is reconstructed from the germline J gene. This chain joins TRBV7-9 and TRBJ2-7; tentatively, D is TRBD1 (6 bases). Germline values: CDR1 SEHNR, CDR2 FQNEAQ (reference sequence). V was trimmed by 2 bases and J by 3 bases, leaving 14 bases between them. This CDR3 has 15 residues. CDR3: CASSLSSTGYYEQYF. The sequenced CDR3 bases are TGTGCCAGCAGCTTAAGTTCGACAGGCTACTACGAG.

Relative to its sample, this clone is medium-sized. The CDR3 end lies 3 residues beyond the end of the read and is filled in from the germline J gene. This chain uses TRBV18 with TRBJ2-5; D call uncertain. The CDR3 is 13 residues long. Germline CDR1 reads KGHSH; CDR2 reads LQKENI. Trimming shortened V by 4 bases and J by 5 bases, and 11 bases separated the two germline ends. The part of the CDR3 DNA that was read is TGTGCCAGCTCACGAACAGAGTTGGAGACC. The encoded protein is CASSRTELET. The whole CDR3 region reads CASSRTELETQYF.

This clone was seen many times. The read terminates 3 residues ahead of where the CDR3 ends, so the germline J gene completes it. This rearrangement joins TRBV5-1 to TRBJ2-6; TRBD1 matches 7 bases. CDR3 length: 14 amino acids. CDR1 SGHRS and CDR2 YFSETQ come from the germline V gene. Trimming removed 5 bases from V and 1 base from J; junction bases left unmatched: 0. The part of the CDR3 DNA that was read is TGCGCCAGCAGGACAGGGTCTGGGGCCAACGTC. This sequence encodes CASRTGSGANV. The entire CDR3 protein reads CASRTGSGANVLTF.

This clone showed up just a few times. From the germline J gene comes the end of the CDR3, since the read stops 3 residues before it. This chain uses TRBV30 with TRBJ2-3; 13 nucleotides align to TRBD2. After removal of 3 bases from V and 6 bases from J, the junction contained 6 bases not matched to a gene. From germline, CDR1 is GTSNPN and CDR2 SVGIG (reference sequence). The length of the CDR3 is 15 residues. Incomplete CDR3 DNA: TGTGCCTGGAGGGTACTAGCGGGAGGGCCCGATACG. It specifies CAWRVLAGGPDT. Given in full, the CDR3 is CAWRVLAGGPDTQYF.

This clone showed up just a few times. From the germline J gene comes the end of the CDR3, since the read stops 3 residues before it. V is TRBV7-3 and J is TRBJ2-5; 12 bases are a match to TRBD2. This CDR3 contains 18 residues. CDR1 and CDR2 (germline): SGHTA, FQGTGA. V lost 4 bases and J lost 5; bases outside the gene matches: 14. CDR3 sequence reads: CASSSDGLAGLRGETQYF. The DNA read from the CDR3 is TGTGCCAGCAGCTCCGATGGACTAGCGGGACTAAGGGGGGAGACC.

At least ten counts were recorded for this clone. The CDR3 bases that were read are TGCAGTGCGGGGACAGGGATCTACGAG. The encoded protein is CSAGTGIYE. The full-length CDR3 reads as CSAGTGIYEQYF. This chain links TRBV20-1 with TRBJ2-7; TRBD1 aligns across 9 bases. Read sequence stops 3 residues before the CDR3 end, and the germline J gene provides the missing end. With V trimmed by 6 bases and J by 3 bases, 3 bases remained unmatched. CDR3 length: 12 amino acids. Germline CDR1 reads DFQATT; CDR2 reads SNEGSKA (reference sequence).

Only a few counts were recorded for this clone. The read ends 3 residues early relative to the CDR3; the germline J gene fills the gap. The genes are TRBV20-1 and TRBJ2-5, with 9 positions matching TRBD1. The CDR3 extends over 14 amino acids. V lost 3 bases to trimming and J lost 4 bases; unmatched junction nucleotides: 6. Germline V gene data show CDR1 as DFQATT and CDR2 as SNEGSKA (reference sequence). This CDR3 is CSARPGQGGETQYF. Partial CDR3 DNA: TGCAGTGCTAGGCCGGGACAGGGTGGAGAGACC.

This clone was found a few times. The sequence runs out 3 residues before the end of the CDR3; the remainder is reconstructed from the germline J gene. The chain couples TRBV7-2 to TRBJ2-7, with D unresolved. V dropped 5 bases and J dropped 4 bases, with 9 bases sitting between them. The CDR3 consists of 12 residues. Germline V gene data show CDR1 as SGHTA and CDR2 as FQGNSA. The covered CDR3 bases are TGTGCCAGCAGCCTCAGAGGTTACGAG. Protein sequence: CASSLRGYE. The entire CDR3 protein reads CASSLRGYEQYF.

This clone was observed a handful of times. Coverage ceases 3 residues before the CDR3 finishes, and the germline J gene fills in the end. The J gene is TRBJ1-5, the V gene TRBV19, with D perhaps matching TRBD1 (5 bases). The germline gives CDR1 LNHDA, CDR2 SQIVND (reference sequence). Trimming left V 7 bases short and J 1 base short, with 14 bases between. This CDR3 is built from 15 residues. The CDR3 reads CASTLEGVSNQPQHF. The CDR3 bases that were read are TGTGCCAGTACCCTGGAAGGGGTCAGCAATCAGCCC.

As regards this clone: The read ends 3 residues shy of where the CDR3 ends; the end is completed using the germline J gene. The chain combines TRBV29-1 with TRBJ2-7; 11 bases are shared with TRBD2. Per germline, CDR1 SQVTM and CDR2 ANQGSEA. The CDR3 length is 13 residues. V lost 5 bases, J lost 4 bases, and 4 bases stayed unmatched. The part of the CDR3 DNA that was read is TGCAGCGTTTCCGGGACTAGCGGATACGAG. This codes for CSVSGTSGYE. The full-length CDR3 reads as CSVSGTSGYEQYF.

The CDR3 DNA, read in part, is TGTGCCAGCAGTGAAGACAGGGGCGGGCTAGCGGGAAGTGAG. Translation: CASSEDRGGLAGSE. The complete CDR3 sequence is CASSEDRGGLAGSEQFF. V and J are TRBV6-1 and TRBJ2-1, with TRBD2 identical over 9 bases. The read finishes 3 residues shy of the CDR3 end, and the germline J gene is used to complete it. This CDR3 contains 17 residues. The ends lost 1 base at V and 9 bases at J; junction bases unmatched: 13. CDR1 and CDR2 (germline): MNHNS, SASEGT.

This clone has only a few counts. The CDR3 goes on 3 residues after the read ends, and that part is filled in from the germline J gene. The V gene is TRBV29-1, the J gene TRBJ1-2; TRBD1 might be the D (6 bases). Germline V CDR1 and CDR2: SQVTM, ANQGSEA. The CDR3 length is 11 residues. Trimming took 6 bases from V and 4 from J, leaving 9 bases between them. The covered CDR3 bases are TGCAGCGTACAGGGTGCCTATGGC. Residues: CSVQGAYG. The full-length CDR3 reads as CSVQGAYGYTF.

This clone was observed a few times. Sequencing ends 3 residues short of the CDR3 end; the germline J gene provides the rest. This chain links TRBV19 with TRBJ2-5; 12 nucleotides agree with TRBD2. Trimming at V came to 6 bases and at J to 5 bases, leaving 10 bases not matched to a gene. Germline V CDR1 and CDR2: LNHDA, SQIVND (reference sequence). The CDR3 covers 16 residues. CDR3 DNA (partial): TGTGCCAGTAGATCGGAGACTAGCGGGAGTTGGGAGACC. This translates into CASRSETSGSWET. The whole CDR3 protein reads CASRSETSGSWETQYF.

This clone was seen repeatedly, ten times or more. Coverage ceases 3 residues before the CDR3 finishes, and the germline J gene fills in the end. The rearrangement links TRBV30 to TRBJ1-1, with 7 bases matching TRBD1. Looked up from germline, CDR1 is GTSNPN and CDR2 is SVGIG (reference sequence). This CDR3 is 18 amino acids long. V was pared by 1 base and J by 5 bases, with 19 bases of the junction left unmatched. Partial CDR3 DNA: TGTGCCTGGAGTGCACTTAGTGGCAGGGGGGATGGGGGGACTGAA. Amino acid sequence: CAWSALSGRGDGGTE. The full CDR3 protein is CAWSALSGRGDGGTEAFF.

Notes on this clone: The read is 3 residues too short to cover the CDR3 end, so that end is filled in from the germline J gene. The rearrangement links TRBV7-3 to TRBJ1-2; D might be TRBD1 (6 bases). This CDR3 region has 13 residues. V lost 5 bases and J lost 4, with 11 bases in between. In germline, CDR1 is SGHTA, CDR2 FQGTGA. CDR3 bases read: TGTGCCAGCAGCCTCGACAGGAGCTATGGC. This codes for CASSLDRSYG. Given in full, the CDR3 is CASSLDRSYGYTF.

This clone was found many times. With the read ending 3 residues before the CDR3 end, the germline J gene is used to fill in that end. This chain links TRBV19 with TRBJ2-1, with TRBD2 matching 11 bases. CDR1 LNHDA and CDR2 SQIVND come from the germline V gene (reference sequence). The CDR3 totals 16 residues. V lost 7 bases and J lost 0; bases outside the gene matches: 5. This CDR3 reads CASNSGRASSYNEQFF. The sequenced part of the CDR3 DNA is TGTGCCAGTAATAGCGGGAGGGCGAGCTCCTACAATGAG.

Many counts were recorded for this clone. The CDR3 end falls 3 residues outside the read, so it is completed with the germline J gene. The V call is TRBV19, the J call TRBJ2-6, with D perhaps matching TRBD2 (8 bases). This CDR3 region has 20 residues. Germline V gene data show CDR1 as LNHDA and CDR2 as SQIVND (reference sequence). V was pared by 4 bases and J by 4 bases, with 26 bases between. The CDR3 sequence is CASSTDGQARGGLGANVLTF. The CDR3 DNA, read in part, is TGTGCCAGTAGTACGGATGGACAGGCTCGGGGGGGTTTAGGGGCCAACGTC.

Concerning this clone: The CDR3 goes on 3 residues after the read ends, and that part is filled in from the germline J gene. This chain uses TRBV7-6 with TRBJ2-7; tentative D call: TRBD2 (6 bases). The V and J ends lost 5 bases and 2 bases respectively, with 10 bases between them. This CDR3 contains 13 residues. Per germline, CDR1 SGHVS and CDR2 FNYEAQ. The CDR3 reads CASSTASAYEQYF. CDR3 bases read: TGTGCCAGCAGCACGGCTAGCGCCTACGAG.

CDR3 region: CASSPPSGRETQYF. Partial CDR3 DNA: TGTGCCAGCTCACCACCATCAGGGAGAGAGACC. The V and J genes are TRBV18 and TRBJ2-5; D may be TRBD1 or TRBD2 (5 bases each). The read ends 3 residues before the CDR3 terminus; that terminus is restored from the germline J gene. Germline values: CDR1 KGHSH, CDR2 LQKENI. Trimming removed 0 bases at V and 4 bases at J, with 9 bases between. This CDR3 is 14 amino acids long. Drawing the rest from reference TRBV18 and TRBJ2-5, the complete variable domain is NAGVMQNPRHLVRRRGQEARLRCSPMKGHSHVYWYRQLPEEGLKFMVYLQKENIIDESGMPKERFSAEFPKEGPSILRIQQVVRGDSAAYFCASSPPSGRETQYFGPGTRLLVL.

This clone was seen more than once but under ten times. With the read ending 3 residues before the CDR3 end, the germline J gene is used to fill in that end. The chain combines TRBV20-1 with TRBJ2-7, with D possibly matching TRBD2 (6 bases). The V end was cut by 5 bases, the J end by 5 bases, with 19 bases between. Germline loops: CDR1 DFQATT, CDR2 SNEGSKA (reference sequence). There are 14 residues in the CDR3. The CDR3 spells CSAPTGRGSHEQYF. CDR3 DNA, as far as it was read: TGCAGTGCTCCGACTGGGCGGGGATCGCACGAG.

This clone occurred many times. Read coverage stops 3 residues before the CDR3 terminus; the germline J gene supplies the remainder. The chain employs TRBV29-1 and TRBJ2-4, with TRBD2 matching 7 bases. V gave up 6 bases and J gave up 1 base; unmatched junction bases: 3. The CDR3 totals 13 residues. Germline V gene lookup returns CDR1 SQVTM and CDR2 ANQGSEA. The CDR3 protein is CSVGGSAKNIQYF. Incomplete CDR3 DNA: TGCAGCGTGGGGGGGAGTGCCAAAAACATT.

This clone appeared a few times. The DNA ends 3 residues before the CDR3 does, and the rest of the CDR3 is filled in from the germline J gene. The genes are TRBV30 and TRBJ1-1, with TRBD1 identical over 10 bases. The ends lost 5 bases at V and 2 bases at J; junction bases unmatched: 5. Germline lookup yields CDR1 GTSNPN and CDR2 SVGIG (reference sequence). The CDR3 has 14 amino acids. CDR3 amino acids: CAWSDRGLNTEAFF. The DNA read from the CDR3 is TGTGCCTGGTCCGACAGGGGGCTTAACACTGAA.

This clone has more than one count but fewer than ten. The part of the CDR3 DNA that was read is TGTGCCAGCAGCTCCACAGGGTTCACTGAA. Translation gives CASSSTGFTE. In full, the CDR3 reads CASSSTGFTEAFF. The chain joins TRBV7-3 to TRBJ1-1; tentatively, D is TRBD1 (6 bases). The read terminates 3 residues ahead of where the CDR3 ends, so the germline J gene completes it. CDR3 length equals 13 residues. The V gene's germline CDR1 is SGHTA and CDR2 FQGTGA. V shed 4 bases and J shed 4 bases, with 10 bases lying between them.

A note on this clone: The observed sequence ends 3 residues before the CDR3 terminus, with the missing tail filled in from the germline J gene. V and J are TRBV7-3 and TRBJ2-3, with 7 nucleotides matching TRBD1. CDR3 length: 14 residues. Germline V CDR1 and CDR2: SGHTA, FQGTGA. V was clipped by 5 bases and J by 0 bases; unmatched bases: 2. The DNA read from the CDR3 is TGTGCCAGCAGCCGACAGGGAAGCACAGATACG. It is translated as CASSRQGSTDT. The whole CDR3 is CASSRQGSTDTQYF.

This clone was detected a few times. The read halts 3 residues ahead of the CDR3 end, with the missing end drawn from the germline J gene. The chain uses TRBV19 and TRBJ2-1; 10 bases agree with TRBD2. The CDR3 extends over 18 amino acids. CDR1 is LNHDA and CDR2 is SQIVND in the germline V gene (reference sequence). Trimming removed 7 bases from V and 6 bases from J; junction bases left unmatched: 18. Partial CDR3 DNA: TGTGCCAGTACATCCCGGGGTAGCGGGAGGATGGGATCCAATGAG. It yields the protein CASTSRGSGRMGSNE. The full CDR3 protein is CASTSRGSGRMGSNEQFF.

In regard to this clone: The read falls 3 residues short of the CDR3 end, and the missing part is taken from the germline J gene. The rearrangement uses TRBV7-9 and TRBJ2-7, with unresolved D. The germline V and J ends were trimmed by 4 bases and 3 bases, with 10 bases remaining between them. The CDR3 covers 13 residues. Germline V gives CDR1 SEHNR, CDR2 FQNEAQ (reference sequence). CDR3 loop: CASSSTISYEQYF. The DNA read from the CDR3 is TGTGCCAGCAGCTCAACGATCAGCTACGAG.